This T cell receptor (beta chain) appears in the sequencing data of a study of blood T cells in healthy people across ages. In the study overall: T cells yielded about one barcoded beta molecule per two cells through template switching.

Turning to this clonotype: Compared with germline, one end of the junction differs, possibly owing to a read error.

A second roughly 7 to 12 cycle PCR used barcoded and J-beta primers. TCRdb used MiXCR to reprocess the 5' RACE reads, holding one entry per CDR3 protein. The table shows more than 650,000 distinct CDR3 sequences, with 20% to 25% occurring only once. The CDR3 totals 16 residues. This TCR was sampled from a man aged 70 or older in good health. Specimen: blood. The V gene is TRBV12-3 or TRBV12-4, the J gene TRBJ2-3; D possibly matches TRBD1 or TRBD2 (5 bases each). CDR3 in amino acids: CASTKGAISSTDAQYF. The CDR3 DNA is TGTGCCAGCACCAAAGGGGCGATTTCTAGCACAGATGCGCAGTATTTT.